Presented here are 28 T cell receptor beta chains from one specimen sequenced in a study of spatial heterogeneity in lung cancer. Time point: blood at routine non-recurrence follow-up after resection. TCRdb analysed the 5' RACE reads with MiXCR anew, one entry per CDR3 protein. This sample has approximately 30,000 distinct CDR3 sequences; around 9.3% occur once, and the top ten carry under 30%. The specimen was PBMCs, collected at follow-up. The receptors were gathered from a female donor with early-stage non-small cell lung cancer.

The CDR3 DNA reads as TGTGCCAGCAGCTCGCAACTAGCTTATACGCAGTATTTT. Protein product: CASSSQLAYTQYF. The chain employs TRBV7-2 and TRBJ2-3; tentative D call: TRBD2 (6 bases). The CDR3 runs 13 residues. From germline, CDR1 is SGHTA and CDR2 FQGNSA. Between the trimmed V and J ends, which lost 4 bases and 7 bases, there was a span of 12 bases.

This clonotype came up many times. The chain links TRBV11-2 to TRBJ2-7; 8 positions match TRBD2. From germline, CDR1 is SGHAT and CDR2 FQNNGV. The CDR3 runs to 15 residues. With 4 bases clipped from V and 3 bases from J, the junction kept 8 bases outside the gene matches. The DNA for the CDR3 is TGTGCCAGCAGCTCCAGCCCTAGCGGGCTCTACGAGCAGTACTTC. Translating it yields CASSSSPSGLYEQYF. Looking up the rest from reference TRBV11-2 and TRBJ2-7 gives the full variable domain: EAGVAQSPRYKIIEKRQSVAFWCNPISGHATLYWYQQILGQGPKLLIQFQNNGVVDDSQLPKDRFSAERLKGVDSTLKIQPAKLEDSAVYLCASSSSPSGLYEQYFGPGTRLTVT.

This clonotype was counted many times. The gene calls are TRBV3-1 and TRBJ2-7; D is uncertain. V was cut by 0 bases and J by 1 base, with 10 bases left in between. This CDR3 region has 15 residues. Germline V gene lookup returns CDR1 LGHDT and CDR2 YNNKEL (reference sequence). The CDR3 reads CASSQDRSASYEQYF. The CDR3 DNA is TGTGCCAGCAGCCAAGACAGGTCAGCTTCCTACGAGCAGTACTTC.

This rearrangement joins TRBV6-2 or TRBV6-3 to TRBJ2-7, with 7 bases aligning to TRBD1. The V gene's germline CDR1 is MNHEY and CDR2 SVGEGT. The CDR3 is 14 amino acids. V gave up 6 bases and J gave up 1 base; unmatched junction bases: 6. CDR3 coding DNA: TGTGCCAGCAGCGGACAGGAGGAATCCTACGAGCAGTACTTC. Translating gives CASSGQEESYEQYF.

This clonotype has a handful of counts. V usage is TRBV6-5 and J usage is TRBJ2-2; TRBD1 might be the D (6 bases). The CDR3 loop spans 17 amino acids. In germline, CDR1 is MNHEY, CDR2 SVGAGI. Trimming removed 0 bases from V and 2 bases from J, with 13 bases in between. In DNA form, the CDR3 reads TGTGCCAGCAGTTACTCGGCCCGGGACACCAACACCGGGGAGCTGTTTTTT. Residues: CASSYSARDTNTGELFF.

This clonotype came up a few times. The chain has TRBV5-1 and TRBJ1-3; D is uncertain. The CDR3 covers 16 residues. Per germline, CDR1 SGHRS and CDR2 YFSETQ. Trimming removed 3 bases from V and 0 bases from J, with 13 bases in between. As DNA, the CDR3 is TGCGCCAGCAGCTCCGGAGCAGGAGCCTCTGGAAACACCATATATTTT. This encodes CASSSGAGASGNTIYF.

This clonotype was observed many times. CDR3 DNA: TGTGCCAGCAGTTTAAACGATTACTACGAGCAGTACTTC. It codes for CASSLNDYYEQYF. V and J are TRBV28 and TRBJ2-7; D gene ambiguous. Germline assignment: CDR1 MDHEN and CDR2 SYDVKM. The CDR3 spans 13 residues. Trimming took 2 bases from V and 3 from J, leaving 8 bases between them. The full variable domain, completed using reference TRBV28 and TRBJ2-7, is DVKVTQSSRYLVKRTGEKVFLECVQDMDHENMFWYRQDPGLGLRLIYFSYDVKMKEKGDIPEGYSVSREKKERFSLILESASTNQTSMYLCASSLNDYYEQYFGPGTRLTVT.

This chain connects TRBV6-2 or TRBV6-3 to TRBJ1-5, with unresolved D. The CDR3 runs 14 residues. Trimming took 2 bases from V and 3 from J, leaving 8 bases between them. CDR1 and CDR2 (germline): MNHEY, SVGEGT. The CDR3: CASSYGSFNQPQHF. The CDR3 DNA reads as TGTGCCAGCAGTTACGGGTCGTTCAATCAGCCCCAGCATTTT.

The gene calls are TRBV4-2 and TRBJ2-3, with D perhaps matching TRBD2 (6 bases). The CDR3 has 15 amino acids. Between the trimmed V and J ends, which lost 7 bases and 0 bases, there was a span of 14 bases. Germline V CDR1 and CDR2: LGHNA, YNFKEQ. CDR3 loop: CASTTGRGSTDTQYF. The CDR3 bases are TGTGCCAGCACCACCGGGCGGGGAAGCACAGATACGCAGTATTTT.

This clonotype was picked up many times. This chain uses TRBV2 with TRBJ2-7; TRBD1 matches 9 bases. J lost 1 base, V lost 2 bases, and 6 bases had no gene match. CDR3 length: 16 amino acids. Germline assignment: CDR1 SNHLY and CDR2 FYNNEI. The DNA of the CDR3 is TGTGCCAGCAGTGAAAGTTTCGGGACAGGGTCCTACGAGCAGTACTTC. Residues: CASSESFGTGSYEQYF.

This clonotype was recorded at least ten times. This chain links TRBV7-9 with TRBJ2-1; no firm D call. The CDR3 covers 12 residues. V lost 4 bases, J lost 6 bases, and 7 bases lay in between. CDR1 is SEHNR and CDR2 is FQNEAQ in the germline V gene (reference sequence). The CDR3 DNA follows: TGTGCCAGCAGCTCCATGGGCAATGAGCAGTTCTTC. As protein: CASSSMGNEQFF.

V gene TRBV6-5 combines with J gene TRBJ2-3, with 9 positions matching TRBD2. The V and J ends lost 5 bases and 4 bases, in that order; junction bases with no gene match: 4. Germline CDR1 is MNHEY and CDR2 is SVGAGI. CDR3 length: 14 residues. The CDR3 sequence: CASSTGLAADTQYF. The CDR3 region has the DNA TGTGCCAGCAGTACGGGACTAGCCGCAGATACGCAGTATTTT.

This clonotype was seen ten or more times. CDR3 amino acids: CASSPPGQGNTGELFF. Here the CDR3 DNA reads TGTGCCAGCAGCCCTCCTGGGCAGGGTAACACCGGGGAGCTGTTTTTT. The V and J genes are TRBV6-5 and TRBJ2-2; TRBD1 is a possible D gene (5 bases). The germline V and J ends were trimmed by 6 bases and 2 bases, with 16 bases remaining between them. The germline V gene encodes CDR1 MNHEY and CDR2 SVGAGI. The CDR3 loop spans 16 amino acids.

This clonotype was found a few times. The CDR3 loop reads CASSSGTGNTEAFF. DNA of the CDR3: TGTGCCAGCAGCTCAGGGACGGGGAACACTGAAGCTTTCTTT. The chain links TRBV7-8 to TRBJ1-1; a possible D gene is TRBD1 (5 bases). This CDR3 spans 14 amino acids. Germline V CDR1 and CDR2: SGHVS, FQNEAQ. V was clipped by 4 bases and J by 1 base, with 10 bases between them.

The gene calls are TRBV7-2 and TRBJ1-1; 7 bases align to TRBD1. This CDR3 contains 15 residues. CDR1 is SGHTA, CDR2 FQGNSA, per germline. V trimming: 5 bases; J trimming: 1 base; junction bases outside the gene matches: 7. The CDR3 reads CASSPRGLGNTEAFF. The CDR3 DNA follows: TGTGCCAGCAGCCCCAGGGGGTTGGGGAACACTGAAGCTTTCTTT.

In this sample, this clonotype turned up many times. The V call is TRBV5-1, the J call TRBJ2-5; D unresolved. CDR3 length: 13 residues. Trimming took off 4 bases at V and 2 bases at J, with 9 bases between the two ends. The germline CDR1 and CDR2 sequences are SGHRS and YFSETQ. This CDR3 is CASSENIQETQYF. CDR3 nucleotides: TGCGCCAGCAGCGAAAATATTCAAGAGACCCAGTACTTC.

The chain employs TRBV4-1 and TRBJ2-7; possibly TRBD1 or TRBD2 for D (5 bases each). V was clipped by 6 bases and J by 7 bases, with 22 bases between them. This CDR3 spans 15 amino acids. Germline V gene sequence: CDR1 MGHRA, CDR2 YSYEKL. CDR3 protein: CASRLEDGTYDEQYF. In nucleotides, the CDR3 is TGCGCCAGCAGACTAGAGGACGGGACCTACGATGAGCAGTACTTC.

The rearrangement joins TRBV19 to TRBJ2-7, with 11 bases that match TRBD2. Per the germline V gene, CDR1 is LNHDA and CDR2 is SQIVND (reference sequence). The V gene end was trimmed by 5 bases and the J gene end by 2 bases; junction bases not matched to a gene: 5. This CDR3 comprises 15 residues. CDR3 nucleotide sequence: TGTGCCAGTAGTCCGGGACTAGCGGATGCCTACGAGCAGTACTTC. Protein sequence: CASSPGLADAYEQYF.

This clonotype was observed many times. The chain is built from TRBV7-9 and TRBJ1-5; D gene uncertain. CDR3 length: 16 residues. Germline loops: CDR1 SEHNR, CDR2 FQNEAQ (reference sequence). With 5 bases removed from V and 5 bases from J, the gap between germline ends came to 19 bases. This CDR3 reads CASSRTNSDFDQPQHF. In DNA form, the CDR3 reads TGTGCCAGCAGCCGCACTAATTCCGATTTTGATCAGCCCCAGCATTTT.

This clonotype was counted ten times or more. The J gene is TRBJ2-7, the V gene TRBV11-2, with D uncertain. V was trimmed by 0 bases and J by 3 bases, leaving 6 bases between them. The CDR3 is made up of 13 amino acids. Germline-derived CDR1 and CDR2 are SGHAT and FQNNGV. This CDR3 reads CASSLELDYEQYF. CDR3 coding DNA: TGTGCCAGCAGCTTAGAGCTGGACTACGAGCAGTACTTC. Full variable domain (rest looked up from reference TRBV11-2 and TRBJ2-7): EAGVAQSPRYKIIEKRQSVAFWCNPISGHATLYWYQQILGQGPKLLIQFQNNGVVDDSQLPKDRFSAERLKGVDSTLKIQPAKLEDSAVYLCASSLELDYEQYFGPGTRLTVT.

This clonotype has a handful of counts. The chain recombines TRBV9 with TRBJ2-5; 8 bases line up with TRBD1. V lost 0 bases and J lost 2; bases outside the gene matches: 6. The CDR3 is 16 amino acids. Germline values: CDR1 SGDLS, CDR2 YYNGEE. The CDR3, as DNA: TGTGCCAGCAGCGTAGGGGCAGGGGGCAAACAAGAGACCCAGTACTTC. Translated, it gives CASSVGAGGKQETQYF. Complete variable domain (other parts from reference TRBV9 and TRBJ2-5): DSGVTQTPKHLITATGQRVTLRCSPRSGDLSVYWYQQSLDQGLQFLIQYYNGEERAKGNILERFSAQQFPDLHSELNLSSLELGDSALYFCASSVGAGGKQETQYFGPGTRLLVL.

This clonotype came up many times. The genes are TRBV7-2 and TRBJ2-3; 8 bases agree with TRBD2. Germline loops: CDR1 SGHTA, CDR2 FQGNSA. With 2 bases clipped from V and 4 bases from J, the junction kept 11 bases outside the gene matches. This CDR3 is built from 17 residues. This chain's CDR3 is CASSLSQRGMAADTQYF. DNA for the CDR3: TGTGCCAGCAGCTTATCACAGCGGGGGATGGCCGCAGATACGCAGTATTTT.

This clonotype was observed many times. The rearrangement joins TRBV6-1 to TRBJ1-1; D may be TRBD1 (6 bases). From germline, CDR1 is MNHNS and CDR2 SASEGT. The CDR3 has 14 residues. Trimming left V 5 bases short and J 1 base short, with 11 bases between. DNA of the CDR3: TGTGCCAGCAGTCCTAGACAGGCGAACACTGAAGCTTTCTTT. Its protein is CASSPRQANTEAFF.

V and J are TRBV7-9 and TRBJ2-1, with D tentatively TRBD2 (6 bases). The V end was cut by 5 bases, the J end by 3 bases, with 14 bases between. Germline CDR1 SEHNR, CDR2 FQNEAQ (reference sequence). This CDR3 is built from 15 residues. Here the CDR3 reads CASSPTSQLYNEQFF. As DNA, the CDR3 is TGTGCCAGCAGCCCCACTAGCCAACTCTACAATGAGCAGTTCTTC.

Many counts were recorded for this clonotype. The chain carries TRBV5-4 and TRBJ2-7, with 8 positions matching TRBD1. V lost 0 bases and J lost 5; bases outside the gene matches: 10. The CDR3 sequence is 16 residues long. Looked up from germline, CDR1 is SGHNT and CDR2 is YYREEE (reference sequence). CDR3 region: CASSLGGQGPLDEQYF. For the CDR3, the DNA is TGTGCCAGCAGCTTGGGTGGACAGGGACCCCTTGACGAGCAGTACTTC.

This clonotype was observed many times. The chain has TRBV20-1 and TRBJ1-5, with D perhaps matching TRBD1 (6 bases). Trimming stripped 0 bases from V and 4 bases from J, with 16 bases between. Looked up from germline, CDR1 is DFQATT and CDR2 is SNEGSKA (reference sequence). This CDR3 has 16 residues. This chain's CDR3 is CSARDPRGDGNQPQHF. Written as DNA, the CDR3 is TGCAGTGCTAGAGATCCCAGGGGCGACGGGAATCAGCCCCAGCATTTT.

This clonotype was seen more than once but under ten times. This chain connects TRBV13 to TRBJ1-1; 7 nucleotides line up with TRBD1. The ends lost 1 base at V and 1 base at J; junction bases unmatched: 9. This CDR3 is 17 amino acids long. Germline loops: CDR1 PRHDT, CDR2 FYEKMQ (reference sequence). CDR3 protein: CASSLDVGGEPNTEAFF. CDR3 DNA: TGTGCCAGCAGCTTAGATGTAGGGGGCGAACCGAACACTGAAGCTTTCTTT.

This clonotype was seen many times. This chain links TRBV20-1 with TRBJ1-2; no firm D call. Trimming stripped 3 bases from V and 6 bases from J, with 5 bases between. This CDR3 has 10 amino acids. Germline V gene sequence: CDR1 DFQATT, CDR2 SNEGSKA (reference sequence). This CDR3 is CSASTDGYTF. CDR3 nucleotides: TGCAGTGCTAGTACGGATGGCTACACCTTC.